These T cell receptor beta chains were read from a single sample in a study of T cell changes during pregnancy in multiple sclerosis. This table comes from immunoSEQ multiplex PCR, and its TCRdb copy is limited to in-frame clones, with some not included. The data contain approximately 85,000 clones, approximately 93% of them seen just once; the ten biggest clones take up more than 2%. Material: peripheral blood, obtained in the first trimester of pregnancy. These receptors all come from a female donor with multiple sclerosis, enrolled in a pregnancy study. Each CDR3 is given without its conserved first and last residue. Fields, in order: J gene, V gene, CDR3 length, CDR3 protein.

J gene: TRBJ1-2
V gene: TRBV6-5
CDR3 length: 13
CDR3 protein: ASSYSGGDPYGYT

J gene: TRBJ1-1
V gene: TRBV5-4
CDR3 length: 12
CDR3 protein: ASTIQLISQEAF

J gene: TRBJ2-1
V gene: TRBV5-1
CDR3 length: 13
CDR3 protein: ASSPVQGVRREQF

J gene: TRBJ2-7
V gene: TRBV7-9
CDR3 length: 12
CDR3 protein: ASSLLADHYEQY

J gene: TRBJ2-7
V gene: TRBV4-2
CDR3 length: 14
CDR3 protein: ASSPNAHGEAYEQY

J gene: TRBJ2-1
V gene: TRBV19
CDR3 length: 12
CDR3 protein: ASSTGLSYNEQF

J gene: TRBJ1-2
V gene: TRBV5-1
CDR3 length: 14
CDR3 protein: ASSLAGRKGANGYT

J gene: TRBJ2-2
V gene: TRBV19
CDR3 length: 12
CDR3 protein: ASSKPSESGELF

J gene: TRBJ2-1
V gene: TRBV5-1
CDR3 length: 12
CDR3 protein: ASSRGQSYNEQF

J gene: TRBJ2-1
V gene: TRBV4-2
CDR3 length: 14
CDR3 protein: ASSQEPSGRYNEQF

J gene: TRBJ1-2
V gene: TRBV7-2
CDR3 length: 13
CDR3 protein: ASSLGRGTGSGYT

J gene: TRBJ1-1
V gene: TRBV6-6
CDR3 length: 14
CDR3 protein: ASRQLTGTVNTEAF

J gene: TRBJ2-5
V gene: TRBV19
CDR3 length: 13
CDR3 protein: ASSTPGTGQETQY

J gene: TRBJ1-2
V gene: TRBV11-3
CDR3 length: 11
CDR3 protein: ASSFRANYGYT

J gene: TRBJ2-7
V gene: TRBV9
CDR3 length: 13
CDR3 protein: ASSVEGEERYEQY

J gene: TRBJ2-3
V gene: TRBV9
CDR3 length: 13
CDR3 protein: ASSSSGGPTDTQY

J gene: TRBJ2-2
V gene: TRBV25-1
CDR3 length: 14
CDR3 protein: ASSEIWTGSHGELF

J gene: TRBJ2-3
V gene: TRBV15
CDR3 length: 13
CDR3 protein: ATSRERGGADTQY

J gene: TRBJ2-3
V gene: TRBV7-8
CDR3 length: 14
CDR3 protein: ASSLRAGGETDTQY

J gene: TRBJ1-6
V gene: TRBV5-4
CDR3 length: 15
CDR3 protein: ASSLEGARVNNSPLH

J gene: TRBJ2-5
V gene: TRBV28
CDR3 length: 14
CDR3 protein: ASSLGREGLSETQY

J gene: TRBJ1-5
V gene: TRBV6-5
CDR3 length: 13
CDR3 protein: ASSYGTGGGQPQH